The source of this T cell receptor (beta chain) is a study of T cell responses to AZD1222 COVID-19 vaccine. Study-wide results and limits: At baseline, seropositivity was found in only six or seven AZD1222 recipients.

This CDR3 has 15 residues. V was pared by 1 base and J by 8 bases, with 15 bases between. From germline, CDR1 is SGHTA and CDR2 FQGNSA. On this clone: The antigen is not known.

Repertoires were generated with immunoSEQ multiplex PCR, while TCRdb's copy carries only in-frame clones and drops some. The table shows around 160,000 clones, with about 90% occurring only once. This sample comprised peripheral blood, obtained on day 0 of AZD1222 vaccination. The genes are TRBV7-2 and TRBJ2-1, with D maybe TRBD1 (5 bases). The TCR originated in an adult in good health. DNA of the CDR3: TGTGCCAGCAGCTTAGAGGGGCTTTTGAGGCATGAGCAGTTCTTC. Encoded protein: CASSLEGLLRHEQFF.